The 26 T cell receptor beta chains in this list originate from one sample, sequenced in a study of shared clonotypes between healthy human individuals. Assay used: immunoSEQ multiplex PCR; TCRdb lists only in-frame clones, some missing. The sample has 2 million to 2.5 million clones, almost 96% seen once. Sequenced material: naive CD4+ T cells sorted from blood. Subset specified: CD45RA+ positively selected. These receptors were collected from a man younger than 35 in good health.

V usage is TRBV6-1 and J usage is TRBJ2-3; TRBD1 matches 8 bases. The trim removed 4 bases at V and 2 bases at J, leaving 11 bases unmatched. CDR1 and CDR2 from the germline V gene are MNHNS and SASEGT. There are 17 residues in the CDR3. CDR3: CASSGGQGFFFTDTQYF. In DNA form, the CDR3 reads TGTGCCAGCAGTGGTGGACAGGGCTTCTTCTTCACAGATACGCAGTATTTT.

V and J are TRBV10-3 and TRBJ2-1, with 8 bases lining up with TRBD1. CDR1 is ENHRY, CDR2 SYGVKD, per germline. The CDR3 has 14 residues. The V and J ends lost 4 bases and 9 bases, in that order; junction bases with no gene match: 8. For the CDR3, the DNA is TGTGCCATCAGTGCCCGGGACAGGTTATTTGAGCAGTTCTTC. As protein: CAISARDRLFEQFF.

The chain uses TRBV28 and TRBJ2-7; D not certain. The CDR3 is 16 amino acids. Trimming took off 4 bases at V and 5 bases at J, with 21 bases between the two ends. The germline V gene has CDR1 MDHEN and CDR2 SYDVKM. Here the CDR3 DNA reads TGTGCCAGCAGTTCCCATTATGGTATCGGTCGCGACGAGCAGTACTTC. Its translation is CASSSHYGIGRDEQYF.

The DNA of the CDR3 is TGCGCCAGCGGTCGCGCCAGGGGGCAGGGAGAGACCCAGTACTTC. Protein: CASGRARGQGETQYF. The chain carries TRBV5-1 and TRBJ2-5; TRBD1 matches at 8 bases. The ends lost 7 bases at V and 4 bases at J; junction bases unmatched: 12. Germline V gene data show CDR1 as SGHRS and CDR2 as YFSETQ. The CDR3 loop spans 15 amino acids.

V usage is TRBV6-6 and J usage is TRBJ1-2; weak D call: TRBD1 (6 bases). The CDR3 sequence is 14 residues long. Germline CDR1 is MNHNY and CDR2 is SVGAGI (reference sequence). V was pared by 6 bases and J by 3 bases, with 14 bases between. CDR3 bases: TGTGCCAGCAGAGACACAGGGAGGGACTATGGCTACACCTTC. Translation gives CASRDTGRDYGYTF.

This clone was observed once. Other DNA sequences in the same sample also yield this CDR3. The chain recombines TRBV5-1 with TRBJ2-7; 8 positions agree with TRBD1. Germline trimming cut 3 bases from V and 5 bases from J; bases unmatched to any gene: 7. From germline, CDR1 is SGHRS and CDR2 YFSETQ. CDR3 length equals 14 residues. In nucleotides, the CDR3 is TGCGCCAGCAGCTCAGACAGGGGTCGGGACGAGCAGTACTTC. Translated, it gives CASSSDRGRDEQYF.

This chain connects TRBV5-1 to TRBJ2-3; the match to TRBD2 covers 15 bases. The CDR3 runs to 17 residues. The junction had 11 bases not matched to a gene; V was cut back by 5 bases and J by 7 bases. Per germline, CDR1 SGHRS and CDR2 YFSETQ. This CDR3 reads CASRLGLAGGPQYTQYF. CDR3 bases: TGCGCCAGCAGACTGGGACTAGCGGGAGGACCACAGTATACGCAGTATTTT.

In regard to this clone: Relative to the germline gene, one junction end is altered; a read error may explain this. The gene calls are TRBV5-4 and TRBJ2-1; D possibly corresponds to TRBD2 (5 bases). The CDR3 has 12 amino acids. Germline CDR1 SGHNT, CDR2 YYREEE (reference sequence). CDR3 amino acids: CASSLVEGSLLF. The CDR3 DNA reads TGTGCCAGCAGCTTGGTTGAGGGTTCTCTCCTCTTC.

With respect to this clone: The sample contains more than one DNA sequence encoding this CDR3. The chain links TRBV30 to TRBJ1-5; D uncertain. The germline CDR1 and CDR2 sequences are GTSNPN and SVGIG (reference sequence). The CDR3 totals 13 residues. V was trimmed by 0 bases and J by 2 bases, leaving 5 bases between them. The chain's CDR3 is CAWSVRGNQPQHF. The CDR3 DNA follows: TGTGCCTGGAGTGTCCGAGGCAATCAGCCCCAGCATTTT.

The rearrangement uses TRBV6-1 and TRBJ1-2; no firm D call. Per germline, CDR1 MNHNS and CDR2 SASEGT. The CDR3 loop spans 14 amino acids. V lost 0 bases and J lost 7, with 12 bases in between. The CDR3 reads CASSEALYSSGYTF. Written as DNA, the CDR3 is TGTGCCAGCAGTGAAGCGCTATATTCAAGTGGCTACACCTTC.

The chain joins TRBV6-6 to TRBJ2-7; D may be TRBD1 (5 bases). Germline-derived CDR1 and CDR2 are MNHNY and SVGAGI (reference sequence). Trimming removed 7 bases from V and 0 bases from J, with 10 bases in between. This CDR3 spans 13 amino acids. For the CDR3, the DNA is TGTGCCAGCATGCAGGGTGGCTCCTACGAGCAGTACTTC. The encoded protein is CASMQGGSYEQYF.

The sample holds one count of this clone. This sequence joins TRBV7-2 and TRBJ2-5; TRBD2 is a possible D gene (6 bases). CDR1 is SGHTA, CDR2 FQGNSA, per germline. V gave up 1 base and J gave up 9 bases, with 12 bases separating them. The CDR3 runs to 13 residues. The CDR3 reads CASSLGAGGAQYF. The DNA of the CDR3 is TGTGCCAGCAGCTTAGGAGCGGGCGGAGCCCAGTACTTC.

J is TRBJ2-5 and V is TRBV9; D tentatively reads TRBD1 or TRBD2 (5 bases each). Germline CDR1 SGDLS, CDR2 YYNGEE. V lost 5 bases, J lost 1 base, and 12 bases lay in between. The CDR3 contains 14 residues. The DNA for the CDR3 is TGTGCCAGCAGTCTAGGGGAGCGCCAAGAGACCCAGTACTTC. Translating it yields CASSLGERQETQYF.

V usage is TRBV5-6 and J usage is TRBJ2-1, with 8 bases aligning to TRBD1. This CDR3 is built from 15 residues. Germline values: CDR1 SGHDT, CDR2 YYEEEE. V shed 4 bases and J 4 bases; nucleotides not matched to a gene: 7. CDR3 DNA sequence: TGTGCCAGCAGCCCTCGGACAGGGCGGTACAATGAGCAGTTCTTC. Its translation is CASSPRTGRYNEQFF.

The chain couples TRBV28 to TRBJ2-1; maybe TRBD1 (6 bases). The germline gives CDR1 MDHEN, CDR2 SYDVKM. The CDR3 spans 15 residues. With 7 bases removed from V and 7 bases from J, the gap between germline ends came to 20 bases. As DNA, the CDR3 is TGTGCCAGCAAAAGGGCAGGGGCTTTCGGGAATGAGCAGTTCTTC. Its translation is CASKRAGAFGNEQFF.

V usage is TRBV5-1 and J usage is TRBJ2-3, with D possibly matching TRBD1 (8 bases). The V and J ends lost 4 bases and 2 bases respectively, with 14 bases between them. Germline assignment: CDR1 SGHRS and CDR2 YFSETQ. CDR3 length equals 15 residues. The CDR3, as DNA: TGCGCCAGCAGCACAGGGGGGGGTCCCACAGATACGCAGTATTTT. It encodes CASSTGGGPTDTQYF.

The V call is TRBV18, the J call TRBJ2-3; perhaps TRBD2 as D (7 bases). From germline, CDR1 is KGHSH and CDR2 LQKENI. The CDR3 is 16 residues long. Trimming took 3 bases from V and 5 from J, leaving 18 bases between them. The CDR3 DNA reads TGTGCCAGCTCACCGGCCTTTGGGGGGGGCGGAGATACGCAGTATTTT. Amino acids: CASSPAFGGGGDTQYF.

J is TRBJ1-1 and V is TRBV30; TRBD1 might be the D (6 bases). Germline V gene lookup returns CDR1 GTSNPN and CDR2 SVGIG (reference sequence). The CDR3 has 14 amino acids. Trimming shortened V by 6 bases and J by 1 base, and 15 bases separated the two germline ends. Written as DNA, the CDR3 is TGTGCCTGCCGAGCCGGGACATCGAACACTGAAGCTTTCTTT. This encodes CACRAGTSNTEAFF.

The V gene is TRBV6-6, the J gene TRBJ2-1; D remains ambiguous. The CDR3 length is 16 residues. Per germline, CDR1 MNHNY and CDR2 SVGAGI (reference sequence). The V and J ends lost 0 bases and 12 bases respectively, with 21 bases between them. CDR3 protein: CASSYSKGRLVGGQFF. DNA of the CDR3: TGTGCCAGCAGTTACTCGAAGGGCAGGCTAGTCGGTGGGCAGTTCTTC.

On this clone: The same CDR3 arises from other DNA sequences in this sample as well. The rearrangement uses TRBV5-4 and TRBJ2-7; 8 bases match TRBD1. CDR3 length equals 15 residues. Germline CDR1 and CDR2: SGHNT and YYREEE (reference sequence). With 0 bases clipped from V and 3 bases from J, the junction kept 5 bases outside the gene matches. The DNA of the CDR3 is TGTGCCAGCAGCTTGGGAGGACAGGGACACTACGAGCAGTACTTC. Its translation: CASSLGGQGHYEQYF. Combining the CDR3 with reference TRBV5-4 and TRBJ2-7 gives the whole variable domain ETGVTQSPTHLIKTRGQQVTLRCSSQSGHNTVSWYQQALGQGPQFIFQYYREEENGRGNFPPRFSGLQFPNYSSELNVNALELDDSALYLCASSLGGQGHYEQYFGPGTRLTVT.

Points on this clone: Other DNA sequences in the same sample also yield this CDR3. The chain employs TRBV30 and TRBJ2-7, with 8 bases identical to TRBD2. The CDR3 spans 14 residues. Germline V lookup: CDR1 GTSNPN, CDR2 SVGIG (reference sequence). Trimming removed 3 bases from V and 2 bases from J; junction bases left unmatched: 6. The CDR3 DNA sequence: TGTGCCTGGAGCTTGGGACTAGTGGCCTACGAGCAGTACTTC. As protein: CAWSLGLVAYEQYF.

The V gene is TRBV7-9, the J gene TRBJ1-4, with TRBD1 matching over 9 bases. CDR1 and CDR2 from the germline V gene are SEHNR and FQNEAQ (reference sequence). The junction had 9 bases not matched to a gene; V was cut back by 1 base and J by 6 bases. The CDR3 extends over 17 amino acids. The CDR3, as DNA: TGTGCCAGCAGCTTAGTGCGAACAGGGGGCTCGGATGAAAAACTGTTTTTT. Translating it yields CASSLVRTGGSDEKLFF.

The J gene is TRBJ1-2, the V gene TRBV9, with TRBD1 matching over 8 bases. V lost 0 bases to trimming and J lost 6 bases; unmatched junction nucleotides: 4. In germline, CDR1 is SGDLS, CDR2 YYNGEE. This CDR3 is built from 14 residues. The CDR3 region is CASSVGAGGDGYTF. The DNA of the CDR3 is TGTGCCAGCAGCGTAGGGGCAGGGGGCGATGGCTACACCTTC.

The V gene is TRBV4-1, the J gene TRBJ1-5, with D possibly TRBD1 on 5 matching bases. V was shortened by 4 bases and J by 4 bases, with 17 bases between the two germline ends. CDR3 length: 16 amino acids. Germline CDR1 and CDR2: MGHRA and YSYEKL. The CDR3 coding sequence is TGCGCCAGCAGCCGAGAAGAGAGGGGTCGGAATCAGCCCCAGCATTTT. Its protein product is CASSREERGRNQPQHF.

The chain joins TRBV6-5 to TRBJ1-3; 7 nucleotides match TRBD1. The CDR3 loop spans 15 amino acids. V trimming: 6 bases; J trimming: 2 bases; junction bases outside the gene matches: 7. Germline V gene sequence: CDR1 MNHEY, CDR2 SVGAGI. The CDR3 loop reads CASSVRTGAGNTIYF. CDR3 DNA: TGTGCCAGCAGCGTCCGCACAGGGGCTGGAAACACCATATATTTT.

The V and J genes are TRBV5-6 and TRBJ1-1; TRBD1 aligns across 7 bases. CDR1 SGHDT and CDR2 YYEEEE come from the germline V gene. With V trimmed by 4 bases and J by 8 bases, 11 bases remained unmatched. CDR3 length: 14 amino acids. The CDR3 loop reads CASSRTDRKGEAFF. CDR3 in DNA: TGTGCCAGCAGCCGTACGGACAGGAAAGGGGAAGCTTTCTTT.